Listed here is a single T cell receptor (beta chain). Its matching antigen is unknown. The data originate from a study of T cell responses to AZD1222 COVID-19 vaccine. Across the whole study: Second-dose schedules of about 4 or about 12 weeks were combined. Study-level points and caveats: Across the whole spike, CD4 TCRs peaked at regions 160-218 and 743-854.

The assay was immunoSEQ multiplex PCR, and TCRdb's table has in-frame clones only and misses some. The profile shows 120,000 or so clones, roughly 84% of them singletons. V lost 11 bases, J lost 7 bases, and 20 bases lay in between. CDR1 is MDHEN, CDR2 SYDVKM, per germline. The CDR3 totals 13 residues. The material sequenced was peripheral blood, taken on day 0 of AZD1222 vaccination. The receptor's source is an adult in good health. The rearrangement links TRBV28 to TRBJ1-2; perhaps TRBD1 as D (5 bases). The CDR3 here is CAVQGSQRGGYTF. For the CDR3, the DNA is TGTGCCGTCCAGGGATCCCAGCGGGGTGGCTACACCTTC.